Listed here is a single T cell receptor (beta chain). What it binds is unknown. The protocol was immunoSEQ multiplex PCR, while the TCRdb copy is restricted to in-frame clones and leaves out a portion. The sample shows tens of thousands of clones, approximately 64% of them seen only once. This record belongs to a study of vaccination effects on CD4 cells after COVID-19. Antigen-specific CD4+ T cells were expanded (with viral peptide pools) by the ViraFEST assay ahead of sequencing. Following culture for approximately ten days, CD4+ T cells were isolated. Nucleocapsid antibodies were negative in the vaccine recipients, who had never had SARS-CoV-2 infection. V was shortened by 6 bases and J by 1 base, with 12 bases between the two germline ends. This CDR3 is built from 14 residues. The germline V gene has CDR1 LNHDA and CDR2 SQIVND (reference sequence). Study observations and caveats: Late in the post-vaccination period, infection-induced and vaccine-induced clones underwent marked clonal contraction.

This material consisted of CD4+ T cells from PBMCs cultured with HCoV-NL63 spike peptides, taken before COVID-19 vaccination. This clonotype originated in a human donor who received a COVID-19 vaccine. J is TRBJ2-5 and V is TRBV19; D may be TRBD2 (6 bases). CDR3 sequence (DNA): TGTGCCAGTAGCCTCACCGGGGGCCAAGAGACCCAGTACTTC. It is translated as CASSLTGGQETQYF.